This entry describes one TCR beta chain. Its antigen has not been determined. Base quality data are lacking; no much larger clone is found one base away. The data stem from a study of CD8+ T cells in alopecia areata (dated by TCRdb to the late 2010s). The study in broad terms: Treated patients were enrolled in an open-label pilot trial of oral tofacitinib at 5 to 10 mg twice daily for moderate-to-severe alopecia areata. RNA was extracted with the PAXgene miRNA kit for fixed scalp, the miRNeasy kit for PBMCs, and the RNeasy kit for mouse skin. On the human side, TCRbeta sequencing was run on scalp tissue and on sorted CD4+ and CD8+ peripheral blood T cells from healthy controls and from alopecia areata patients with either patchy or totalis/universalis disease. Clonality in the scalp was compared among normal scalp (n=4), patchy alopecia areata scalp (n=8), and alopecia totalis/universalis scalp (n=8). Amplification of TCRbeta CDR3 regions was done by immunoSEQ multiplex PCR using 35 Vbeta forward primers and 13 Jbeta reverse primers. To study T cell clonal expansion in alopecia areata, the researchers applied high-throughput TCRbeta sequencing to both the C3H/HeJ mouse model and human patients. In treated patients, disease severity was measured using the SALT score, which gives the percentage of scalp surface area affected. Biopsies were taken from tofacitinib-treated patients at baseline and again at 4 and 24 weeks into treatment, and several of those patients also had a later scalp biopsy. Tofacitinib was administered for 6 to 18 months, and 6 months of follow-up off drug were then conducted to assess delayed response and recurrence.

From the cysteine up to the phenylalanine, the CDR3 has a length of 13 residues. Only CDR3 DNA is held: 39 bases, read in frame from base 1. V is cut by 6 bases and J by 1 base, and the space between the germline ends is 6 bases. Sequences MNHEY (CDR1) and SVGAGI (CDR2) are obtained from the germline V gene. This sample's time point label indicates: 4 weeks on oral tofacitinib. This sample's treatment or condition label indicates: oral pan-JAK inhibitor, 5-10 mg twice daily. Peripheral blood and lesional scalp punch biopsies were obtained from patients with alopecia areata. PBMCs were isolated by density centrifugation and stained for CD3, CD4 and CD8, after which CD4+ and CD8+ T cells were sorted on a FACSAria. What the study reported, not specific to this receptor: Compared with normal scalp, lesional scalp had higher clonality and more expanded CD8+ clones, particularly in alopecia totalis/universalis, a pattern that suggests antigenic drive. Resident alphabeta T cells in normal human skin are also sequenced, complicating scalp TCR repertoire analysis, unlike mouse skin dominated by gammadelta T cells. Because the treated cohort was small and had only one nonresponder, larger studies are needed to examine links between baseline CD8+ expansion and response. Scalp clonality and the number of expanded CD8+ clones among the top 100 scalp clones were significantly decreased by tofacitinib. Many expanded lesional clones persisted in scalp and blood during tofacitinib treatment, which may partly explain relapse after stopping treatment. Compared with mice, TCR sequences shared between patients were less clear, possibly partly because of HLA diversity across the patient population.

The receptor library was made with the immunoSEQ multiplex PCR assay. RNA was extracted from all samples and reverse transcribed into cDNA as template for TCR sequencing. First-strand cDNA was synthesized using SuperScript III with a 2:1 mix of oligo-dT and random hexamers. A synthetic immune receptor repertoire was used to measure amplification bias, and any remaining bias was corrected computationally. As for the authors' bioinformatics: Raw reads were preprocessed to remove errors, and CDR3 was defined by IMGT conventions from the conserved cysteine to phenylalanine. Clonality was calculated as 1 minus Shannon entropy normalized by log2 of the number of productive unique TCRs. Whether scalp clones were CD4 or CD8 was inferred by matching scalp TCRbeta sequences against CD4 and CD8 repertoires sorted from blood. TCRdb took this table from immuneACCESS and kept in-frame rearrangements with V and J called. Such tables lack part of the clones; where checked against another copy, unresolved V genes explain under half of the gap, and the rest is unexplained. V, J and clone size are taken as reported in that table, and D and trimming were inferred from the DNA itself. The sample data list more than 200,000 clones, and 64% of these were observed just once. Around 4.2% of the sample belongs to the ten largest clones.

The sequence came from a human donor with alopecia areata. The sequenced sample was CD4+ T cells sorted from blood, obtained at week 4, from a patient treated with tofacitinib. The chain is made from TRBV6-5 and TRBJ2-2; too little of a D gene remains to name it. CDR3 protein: CASRALNTGELFF. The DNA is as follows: TGTGCCAGCAGAGCACTGAACACCGGGGAGCTGTTTTTT.